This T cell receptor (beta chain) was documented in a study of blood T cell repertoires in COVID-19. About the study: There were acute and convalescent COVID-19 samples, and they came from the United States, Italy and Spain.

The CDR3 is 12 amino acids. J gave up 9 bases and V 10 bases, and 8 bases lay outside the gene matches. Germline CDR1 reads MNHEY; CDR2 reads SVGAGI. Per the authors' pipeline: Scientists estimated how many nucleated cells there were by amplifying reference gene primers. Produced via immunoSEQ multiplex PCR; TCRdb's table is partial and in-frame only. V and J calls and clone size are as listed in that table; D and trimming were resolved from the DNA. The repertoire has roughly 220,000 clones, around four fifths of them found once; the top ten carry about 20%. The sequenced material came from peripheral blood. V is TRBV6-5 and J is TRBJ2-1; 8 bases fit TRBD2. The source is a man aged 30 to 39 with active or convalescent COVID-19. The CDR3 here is CAKGLEGGEQFF. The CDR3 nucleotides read TGTGCCAAGGGACTAGAGGGTGGTGAGCAGTTCTTC.